A selection of T cell receptor beta chains follows, all from one sample in a study of T cell responses to AZD1222 COVID-19 vaccine. Libraries were prepared by immunoSEQ multiplex PCR; TCRdb keeps only in-frame clonotypes and omits some of them. The sample comprises 100,000 to 150,000 clones, about 90% of which are singletons, and roughly 4.2% rests with the top ten. Sequenced here: peripheral blood, sampled on day 0 of AZD1222 vaccination. These receptors all come from an adult in good health. Each CDR3 is given with its conserved first and last residue. The D gene is left open where the match is weak. Only part of the rows carry a size: once, few, many, or a class if the clone is expanded.

clone size: .; V gene: TRBV7-9; J gene: TRBJ1-3; D gene: TRBD1; CDR3 DNA: TGTGCCAGCAGGTCTACAGGGGGTTCCTCTGGAAACACCATATATTTT; CDR3 protein: CASRSTGGSSGNTIYF
clone size: .; V gene: TRBV18; J gene: TRBJ2-7; D gene: TRBD1; CDR3 DNA: TGTGCCAGCTCACCACGGACAGGGGCGACCTACGAGCAGTACTTC; CDR3 protein: CASSPRTGATYEQYF
clone size: .; V gene: TRBV6-5; J gene: TRBJ2-6; D gene: .; CDR3 DNA: TGTGCCAGCAGTTACCAAAACTCTGGGGCCAACGTCCTGACTTTC; CDR3 protein: CASSYQNSGANVLTF
clone size: .; V gene: TRBV19; J gene: TRBJ1-1; D gene: .; CDR3 DNA: TGTGCCAGTAGTATAGTATGGGCAGGGAGGAGGACTGAAGCTTTCTTT; CDR3 protein: CASSIVWAGRRTEAFF
clone size: .; V gene: TRBV18; J gene: TRBJ1-5; D gene: .; CDR3 DNA: TGTGCCAGCTCACCCTTAAGCAATCAGCCCCAGCATTTT; CDR3 protein: CASSPLSNQPQHF
clone size: once; V gene: TRBV10-2; J gene: TRBJ2-5; D gene: TRBD2; CDR3 DNA: TGCGCCAGCAGGGGAGCGGGAGGGCCTCCGGAGACCCAGTACTTC; CDR3 protein: CASRGAGGPPETQYF
clone size: .; V gene: TRBV27; J gene: TRBJ1-5; D gene: .; CDR3 DNA: TGTGCCAGCAGTTCATTTGATATAGGTAGCAATCAGCCCCAGCATTTT; CDR3 protein: CASSSFDIGSNQPQHF
clone size: .; V gene: TRBV9; J gene: TRBJ2-3; D gene: TRBD2; CDR3 DNA: TGTGCCAGCAGCCGGACTAGCGGGGGGACCCTAAGCACAGATACGCAGTATTTT; CDR3 protein: CASSRTSGGTLSTDTQYF
clone size: .; V gene: TRBV4-1; J gene: TRBJ1-2; D gene: .; CDR3 DNA: TGCGCCAGCAGCCAAGAAAGGAGGGGAAGTCGGAGTGGCTACACCTTC; CDR3 protein: CASSQERRGSRSGYTF
clone size: once; V gene: TRBV15; J gene: TRBJ2-7; D gene: .; CDR3 DNA: TGTGCCACCAGCAGAGACACGTTCAGGGGAAACGAGCAGTACTTC; CDR3 protein: CATSRDTFRGNEQYF
clone size: once; V gene: TRBV15; J gene: TRBJ1-5; D gene: .; CDR3 DNA: TGTGCCACCAGCAGGGGGGGGAATAGCAATCAGCCCCAGCATTTT; CDR3 protein: CATSRGGNSNQPQHF
clone size: .; V gene: TRBV11-2; J gene: TRBJ2-7; D gene: .; CDR3 DNA: TGTGCCAGTTCAATCCGGGAGCAGTACTTC; CDR3 protein: CASSIREQYF
clone size: .; V gene: TRBV6-1; J gene: TRBJ1-1; D gene: TRBD1; CDR3 DNA: TGTGCCAGCAGTGATGACGGACAGGCGGAGACTGAAGCTTTCTTT; CDR3 protein: CASSDDGQAETEAFF
clone size: .; V gene: TRBV19; J gene: TRBJ2-1; D gene: TRBD1; CDR3 DNA: TGTGCCAGCACCGGGACAGCTTACAATGAGCAGTTCTTC; CDR3 protein: CASTGTAYNEQFF
clone size: .; V gene: TRBV6-5; J gene: TRBJ1-1; D gene: .; CDR3 DNA: TGTGCCAGCAGTCCAAGACAGACGGCTAACACTGAAGCTTTCTTT; CDR3 protein: CASSPRQTANTEAFF
clone size: .; V gene: TRBV6-6; J gene: TRBJ1-1; D gene: .; CDR3 DNA: TGTGCCAGCAGTACAGGGAGTGCGTACACTGAAGCTTTCTTT; CDR3 protein: CASSTGSAYTEAFF
clone size: .; V gene: TRBV9; J gene: TRBJ2-7; D gene: TRBD2; CDR3 DNA: TGTGCCAGCAGCGTAGCTTCTAGCGGTTCCTACGAGCAGTACTTC; CDR3 protein: CASSVASSGSYEQYF
clone size: once; V gene: TRBV11-2; J gene: TRBJ2-1; D gene: .; CDR3 DNA: TGTGCCAGCAGCCAAGGCTCGGGACTCAATGAGCAGTTCTTC; CDR3 protein: CASSQGSGLNEQFF
clone size: .; V gene: TRBV19; J gene: TRBJ1-5; D gene: TRBD1; CDR3 DNA: TGTGCCAGTAGAAAGCAGGGGGATGTCAATCAGCCCCAGCATTTT; CDR3 protein: CASRKQGDVNQPQHF
clone size: .; V gene: TRBV7-2; J gene: TRBJ1-1; D gene: .; CDR3 DNA: TGTGCCAGCAGCTTTAGGGGACGAGGGTTGAACACTGAAGCTTTCTTT; CDR3 protein: CASSFRGRGLNTEAFF
clone size: .; V gene: TRBV7-9; J gene: TRBJ1-1; D gene: .; CDR3 DNA: TGTGCCAGCAGCTTAGGACAGATCACTGAAGCTTTCTTT; CDR3 protein: CASSLGQITEAFF
clone size: once; V gene: TRBV6-1; J gene: TRBJ2-1; D gene: TRBD2; CDR3 DNA: TGTGCCAGCAGTGAAGTAGCGGGTTACAATGAGCAGTTCTTC; CDR3 protein: CASSEVAGYNEQFF
clone size: .; V gene: TRBV28; J gene: TRBJ2-7; D gene: TRBD2; CDR3 DNA: TGTGCCAGCAGTTTACAGACTAGCGGGGCTTACGAGCAGTACTTC; CDR3 protein: CASSLQTSGAYEQYF
clone size: .; V gene: TRBV3-1/TRBV3-2; J gene: TRBJ2-3; D gene: .; CDR3 DNA: TGTGCCAGCAGCCAAGATCTTATGGCAGATACGCAGTATTTT; CDR3 protein: CASSQDLMADTQYF
clone size: .; V gene: TRBV3-1/TRBV3-2; J gene: TRBJ2-5; D gene: .; CDR3 DNA: TGTGCCAGCAGCCAAGATATTGGGGTATTAGATGGGGAGACCCAGTACTTC; CDR3 protein: CASSQDIGVLDGETQYF
clone size: .; V gene: TRBV6-4; J gene: TRBJ2-3; D gene: .; CDR3 DNA: TGTGCCAGCAGTGACGGAGGGCCGGGAGATACGCAGTATTTT; CDR3 protein: CASSDGGPGDTQYF
clone size: .; V gene: TRBV5-4; J gene: TRBJ1-1; D gene: .; CDR3 DNA: TGTGCCAGCAGCTCCTACTCCGAGAACACTGAAGCTTTCTTT; CDR3 protein: CASSSYSENTEAFF